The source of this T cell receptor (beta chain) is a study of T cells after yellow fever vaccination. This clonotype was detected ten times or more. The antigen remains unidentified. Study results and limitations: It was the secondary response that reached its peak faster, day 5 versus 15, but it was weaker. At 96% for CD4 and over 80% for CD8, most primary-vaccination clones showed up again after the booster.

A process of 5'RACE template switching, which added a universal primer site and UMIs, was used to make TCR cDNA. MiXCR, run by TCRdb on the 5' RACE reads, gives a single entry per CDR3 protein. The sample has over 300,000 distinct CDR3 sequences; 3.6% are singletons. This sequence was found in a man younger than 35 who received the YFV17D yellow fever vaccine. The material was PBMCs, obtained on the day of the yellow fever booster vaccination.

Here the CDR3 DNA reads TGTGCCACCAGTGATCCGGGCCCAAAAACCTACGAGCAGTACTTC. The encoded protein is CATSDPGPKTYEQYF. The J gene is TRBJ2-7, the V gene TRBV24-1; D call uncertain. Germline lookup yields CDR1 KGHDR and CDR2 SFDVKD. The CDR3 has 15 amino acids. V shed 3 bases and J shed 2 bases, with 13 bases lying between them.